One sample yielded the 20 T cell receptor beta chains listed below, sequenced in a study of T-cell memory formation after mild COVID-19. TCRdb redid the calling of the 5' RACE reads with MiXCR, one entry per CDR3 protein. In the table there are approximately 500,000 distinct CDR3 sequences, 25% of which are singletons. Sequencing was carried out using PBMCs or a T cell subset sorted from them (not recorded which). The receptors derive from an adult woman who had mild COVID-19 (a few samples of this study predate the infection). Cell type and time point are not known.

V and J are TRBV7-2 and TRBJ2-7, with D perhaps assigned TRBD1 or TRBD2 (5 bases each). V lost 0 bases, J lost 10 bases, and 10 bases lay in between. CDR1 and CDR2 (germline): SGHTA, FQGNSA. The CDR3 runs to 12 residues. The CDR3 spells CASSLAGPGQYF. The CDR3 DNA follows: TGTGCCAGCAGCTTAGCGGGGCCGGGACAGTACTTC.

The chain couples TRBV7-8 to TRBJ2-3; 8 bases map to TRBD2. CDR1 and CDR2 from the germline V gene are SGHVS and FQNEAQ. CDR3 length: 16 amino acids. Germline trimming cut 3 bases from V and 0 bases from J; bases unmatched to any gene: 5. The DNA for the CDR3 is TGTGCCAGCAGCTTGGGGCGACTAGCGAGCACAGATACGCAGTATTTT. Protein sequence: CASSLGRLASTDTQYF.

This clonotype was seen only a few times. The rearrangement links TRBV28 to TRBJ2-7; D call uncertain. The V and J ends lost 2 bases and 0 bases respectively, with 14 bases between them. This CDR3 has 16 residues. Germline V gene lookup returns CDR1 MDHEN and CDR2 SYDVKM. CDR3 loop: CASSLGMGLASYEQYF. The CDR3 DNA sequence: TGTGCCAGCAGTTTAGGGATGGGGTTAGCCTCCTACGAGCAGTACTTC.

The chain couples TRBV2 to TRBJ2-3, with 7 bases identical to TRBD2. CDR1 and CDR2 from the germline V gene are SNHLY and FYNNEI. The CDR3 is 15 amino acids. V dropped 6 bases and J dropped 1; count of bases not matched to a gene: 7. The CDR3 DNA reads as TGTGCCAGCAGAGCGAGGGACTATCGCACAGATACGCAGTATTTT. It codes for CASRARDYRTDTQYF. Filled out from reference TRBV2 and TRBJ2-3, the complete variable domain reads EPEVTQTPSHQVTQMGQEVILRCVPISNHLYFYWYRQILGQKVEFLVSFYNNEISEKSEIFDDQFSVERPDGSNFTLKIRSTKLEDSAMYFCASRARDYRTDTQYFGPGTRLTVL.

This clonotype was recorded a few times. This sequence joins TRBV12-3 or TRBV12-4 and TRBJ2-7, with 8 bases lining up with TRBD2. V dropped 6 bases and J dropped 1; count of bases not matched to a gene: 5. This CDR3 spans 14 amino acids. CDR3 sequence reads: CASRIAGQSYEQYF. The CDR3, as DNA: TGTGCCAGCAGGATAGCGGGGCAGTCCTACGAGCAGTACTTC.

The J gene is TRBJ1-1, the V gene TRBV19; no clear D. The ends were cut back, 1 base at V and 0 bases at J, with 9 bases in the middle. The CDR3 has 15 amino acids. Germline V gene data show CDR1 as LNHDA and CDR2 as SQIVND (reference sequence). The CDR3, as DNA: TGTGCCAGTAGTATAGGGGAAGGATTGAACACTGAAGCTTTCTTT. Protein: CASSIGEGLNTEAFF.

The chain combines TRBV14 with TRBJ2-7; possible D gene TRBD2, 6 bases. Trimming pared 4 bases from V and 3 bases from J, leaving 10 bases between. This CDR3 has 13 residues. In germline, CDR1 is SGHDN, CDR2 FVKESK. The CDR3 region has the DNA TGTGCCAGCAGCCCGTCGACTAGCTACGAGCAGTACTTC. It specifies CASSPSTSYEQYF.

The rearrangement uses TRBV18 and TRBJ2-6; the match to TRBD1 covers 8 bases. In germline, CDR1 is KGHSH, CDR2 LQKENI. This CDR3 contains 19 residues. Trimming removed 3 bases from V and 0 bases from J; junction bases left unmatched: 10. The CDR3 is CASSPVGDRKPSGANVLTF. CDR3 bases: TGTGCCAGCTCACCGGTAGGGGACAGGAAACCCTCTGGGGCCAACGTCCTGACTTTC.

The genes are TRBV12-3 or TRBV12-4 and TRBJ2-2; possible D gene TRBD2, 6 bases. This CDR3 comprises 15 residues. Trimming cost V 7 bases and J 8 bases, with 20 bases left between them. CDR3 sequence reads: CASTRDSGAGGELFF. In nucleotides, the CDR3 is TGTGCCAGCACCAGGGATAGCGGTGCAGGTGGGGAGCTGTTTTTT.

CDR3 residues: CASSHGTGWTSSYYEQYF. CDR3 DNA sequence: TGTGCCAGCAGTCATGGGACAGGCTGGACTAGCAGCTACTACGAGCAGTACTTC. The chain joins TRBV6-2 or TRBV6-3 to TRBJ2-7; possibly TRBD1 or TRBD2 for D (8 bases each). The CDR3 consists of 18 residues. Trimming left V 5 bases short and J 3 bases short, with 26 bases between. Germline lookup yields CDR1 MNHEY and CDR2 SVGEGT.

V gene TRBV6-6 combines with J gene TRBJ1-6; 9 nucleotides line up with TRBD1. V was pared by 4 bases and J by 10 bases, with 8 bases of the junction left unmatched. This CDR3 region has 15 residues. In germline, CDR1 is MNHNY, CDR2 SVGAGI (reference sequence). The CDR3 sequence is CASSSTGQGMSPLHF. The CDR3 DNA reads TGTGCCAGCAGTTCCACCGGACAGGGGATGTCACCCCTCCACTTT.

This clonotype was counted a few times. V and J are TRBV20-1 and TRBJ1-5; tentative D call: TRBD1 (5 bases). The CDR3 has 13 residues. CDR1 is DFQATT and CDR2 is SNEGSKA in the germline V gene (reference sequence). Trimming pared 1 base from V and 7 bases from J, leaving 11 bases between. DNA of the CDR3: TGCAGTGCTAGAGCTCGGGGGTGGCAGCCCCAGCATTTT. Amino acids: CSARARGWQPQHF.

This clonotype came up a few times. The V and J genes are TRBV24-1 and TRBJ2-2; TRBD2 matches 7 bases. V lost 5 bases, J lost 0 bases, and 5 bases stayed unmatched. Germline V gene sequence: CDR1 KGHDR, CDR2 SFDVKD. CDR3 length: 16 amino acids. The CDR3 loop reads CATSGSAGANTGELFF. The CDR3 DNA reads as TGTGCCACCAGTGGAAGTGCGGGAGCGAACACCGGGGAGCTGTTTTTT.

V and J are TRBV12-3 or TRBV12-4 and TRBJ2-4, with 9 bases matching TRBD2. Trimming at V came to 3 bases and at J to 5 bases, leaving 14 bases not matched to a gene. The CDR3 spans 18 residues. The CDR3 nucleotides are TGTGCCAGCAGTTTGCCATGGATGGTAGCGGGAGATCAAAACATTCAGTACTTC. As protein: CASSLPWMVAGDQNIQYF.

CDR3 sequence: CATSDLSGEQFF. The CDR3 DNA is TGTGCCACCAGTGATTTGAGCGGTGAGCAGTTCTTC. The gene calls are TRBV24-1 and TRBJ2-1; D is possibly TRBD2 (5 bases). Trimming left V 0 bases short and J 9 bases short, with 5 bases between. The CDR3 runs to 12 residues. Per the germline V gene, CDR1 is KGHDR and CDR2 is SFDVKD.

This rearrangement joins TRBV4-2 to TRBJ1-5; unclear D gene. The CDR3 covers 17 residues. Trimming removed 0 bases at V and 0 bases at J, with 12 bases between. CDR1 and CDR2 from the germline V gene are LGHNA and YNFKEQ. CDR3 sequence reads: CASSQDSRQTSNQPQHF. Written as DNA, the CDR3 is TGTGCCAGCAGCCAAGACTCGCGGCAGACTAGCAATCAGCCCCAGCATTTT.

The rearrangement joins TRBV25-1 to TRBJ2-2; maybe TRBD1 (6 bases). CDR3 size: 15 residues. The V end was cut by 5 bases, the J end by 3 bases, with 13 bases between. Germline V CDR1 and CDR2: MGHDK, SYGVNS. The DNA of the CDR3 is TGTGCCAGCAGTAATACAGGGATTGACACCGGGGAGCTGTTTTTT. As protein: CASSNTGIDTGELFF.

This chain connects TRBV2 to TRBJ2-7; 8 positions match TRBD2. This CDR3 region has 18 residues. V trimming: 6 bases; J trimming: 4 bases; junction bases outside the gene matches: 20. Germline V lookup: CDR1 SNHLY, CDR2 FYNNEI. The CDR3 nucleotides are TGTGCCAGCAGGCGAACCGGGGGGGGCCTCTCAGATCTGTACGAGCAGTACTTC. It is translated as CASRRTGGGLSDLYEQYF.

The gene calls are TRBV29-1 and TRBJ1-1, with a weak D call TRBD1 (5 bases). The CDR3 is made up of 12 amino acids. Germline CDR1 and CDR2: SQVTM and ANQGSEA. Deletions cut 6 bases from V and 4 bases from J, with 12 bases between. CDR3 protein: CSVQGGSTEAFF. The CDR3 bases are TGCAGCGTGCAGGGAGGGAGCACTGAAGCTTTCTTT.

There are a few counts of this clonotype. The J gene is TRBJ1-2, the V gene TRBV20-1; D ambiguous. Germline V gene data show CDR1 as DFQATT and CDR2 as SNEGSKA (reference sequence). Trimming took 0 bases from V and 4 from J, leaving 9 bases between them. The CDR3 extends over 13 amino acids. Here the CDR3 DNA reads TGCAGTGCTAGAGATCGAGAGATCTATGGCTACACCTTC. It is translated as CSARDREIYGYTF.